This TCR beta chain was obtained from a study of identical twins. With no exceptions, donors were healthy Caucasians. V shed 3 bases, J shed 4 bases, and the junction held 8 bases outside the gene matches. The CDR3 is 15 amino acids. Germline V gene lookup returns CDR1 SGHRS and CDR2 YFSETQ. Template switching added a universal primer site; cDNA carried unique molecular identifiers. One entry per CDR3 protein results from TCRdb running MiXCR on the 5' RACE reads. The table shows some 710,000 distinct CDR3 sequences, with around 6% occurring only once. In this sample, this clonotype turned up a few times. Its antigen is unidentified. General study points: There was more out-of-frame TCR alpha sharing in monozygotic twins than models estimated. Cord blood beta clonotypes present at high abundance carried fewer insertions; no such pattern appeared in memory repertoires.

The J gene is TRBJ2-3, the V gene TRBV5-1; 7 bases are a match to TRBD2. This sequence originates from a man between 18 and 35 years old in good health. The source material was naive T cells sorted from blood. For the CDR3, the DNA is TGCGCCAGCAGCTCTCCGGGGAGGGAACCAGATACGCAGTATTTT. It is translated as CASSSPGREPDTQYF.